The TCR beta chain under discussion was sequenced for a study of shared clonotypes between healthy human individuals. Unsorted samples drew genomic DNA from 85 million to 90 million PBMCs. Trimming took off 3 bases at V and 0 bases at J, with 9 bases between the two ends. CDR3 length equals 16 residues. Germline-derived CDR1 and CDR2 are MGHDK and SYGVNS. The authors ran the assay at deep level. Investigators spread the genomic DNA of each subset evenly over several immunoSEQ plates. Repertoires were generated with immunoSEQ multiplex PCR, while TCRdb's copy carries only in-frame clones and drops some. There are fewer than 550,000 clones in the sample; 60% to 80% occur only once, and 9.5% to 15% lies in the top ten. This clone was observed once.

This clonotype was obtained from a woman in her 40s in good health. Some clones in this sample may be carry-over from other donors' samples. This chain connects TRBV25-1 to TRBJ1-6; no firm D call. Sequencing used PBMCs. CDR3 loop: CASSDRSLSYNSPLHF. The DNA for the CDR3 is TGTGCCAGCAGTGATCGGAGCCTCTCCTATAATTCACCCCTCCACTTT.